This paragraph reports one T cell receptor beta chain. The target antigen is unknown. A read error may be the cause here, since a much bigger clone is one base away. These data originate in a study of T cells in Graves' hyperthyroidism and ophthalmopathy. Study details: Peripheral blood was collected at initial diagnosis, before any treatment. General study results and limits: Appearing also in blood were most of the thyroid clonotypes expanded above 0.001.

V was pared by 4 bases and J by 14 bases, with 16 bases between. This CDR3 has 12 residues. Germline values: CDR1 SGHRS, CDR2 YFSETQ. Amplified TCR beta CDR3 regions came from RNA transcripts. Initially, a first-round RT-PCR of the TCR CDR3 employed the HTBI primer set. TCRdb recomputed calls from the multiplex PCR reads with MiXCR, one row per CDR3 protein. This table holds 400,000 to 500,000 distinct CDR3 sequences, over 12% found once. Those patients with uncontrolled infection, other autoimmune disease, pregnancy or lactation were excluded. Fresh 10 ml peripheral blood yielded PBMCs. The clonotype comes from a man aged 18 to 30 with Graves' ophthalmopathy. Sequenced material: blood. The chain couples TRBV5-1 to TRBJ2-1, with D perhaps given as TRBD1 or TRBD2 (5 bases each). The CDR3 sequence: CASSPAVLGEFF. CDR3 DNA sequence: TGCGCCAGCAGCCCGGCGGTACTAGGGGAGTTCTTC. The whole variable domain, remainder taken from reference TRBV5-1 and TRBJ2-1, is KAGVTQTPRYLIKTRGQQVTLSCSPISGHRSVSWYQQTPGQGLQFLFEYFSETQRNKGNFPGRFSGRQFSNSRSEMNVSTLELGDSALYLCASSPAVLGEFFGPGTRLTVL.